This TCR beta chain emerged from a study of blood T cell repertoires in COVID-19. Germline V CDR1 and CDR2: MNHEY, SMNVEV (reference sequence). Trimming took off 5 bases at V and 2 bases at J, with 15 bases between the two ends. The CDR3 length is 16 residues. The repertoire was sequenced with immunoSEQ multiplex PCR; TCRdb's copy has only in-frame clones and lacks some. The sample carries about 160,000 clones, 82% recorded once. The V gene is TRBV27, the J gene TRBJ2-2; D may be TRBD1 (6 bases). Source material: peripheral blood. This TCR was sampled from a woman aged 40 to 50 with COVID-19, enrolled during active disease. The CDR3 DNA reads TGTGCCAGCAGTGAAAACGGGACACCAAACACCGGGGAGCTGTTTTTT. This gives the protein CASSENGTPNTGELFF.